The rows below give T cell receptor beta chains drawn from one sample of a study of cytomegalovirus exposure and HLA in healthy donors. Sequencing was performed with immunoSEQ multiplex PCR; in TCRdb, only in-frame clones are kept and a portion is missing. The sample yields roughly 100,000 clones, 65% to 80% seen once. Sequencing used PBMCs. Receptors were obtained from a woman aged 40 to 50 in good health and CMV-seronegative. Both conserved end residues are part of each CDR3. D genes are given only for firm matches. Expanded clones are given a class, and other clones once, few, many or no size at all.

J gene: TRBJ2-5
D gene: NA
clone size: NA
V gene: TRBV27
CDR3 protein: CASISGSQETQYF
CDR3 DNA: TGTGCCAGCATTTCAGGCAGTCAAGAGACCCAGTACTTC

J gene: TRBJ2-1
D gene: TRBD1
clone size: NA
V gene: TRBV7-3
CDR3 protein: CASSLVGGQGTRGQFF
CDR3 DNA: TGTGCCAGCAGCTTGGTAGGGGGACAGGGGACCCGGGGGCAGTTCTTC

J gene: TRBJ1-1
D gene: TRBD1
clone size: NA
V gene: TRBV5-1
CDR3 protein: CASSQGALGVAFF
CDR3 DNA: TGCGCCAGCAGTCAGGGGGCGCTTGGTGTAGCTTTCTTT

J gene: TRBJ1-2
D gene: NA
clone size: NA
V gene: TRBV6-6
CDR3 protein: CASSARRGWGYTF
CDR3 DNA: TGTGCCAGCAGCGCCCGGCGGGGATGGGGCTACACCTTC

J gene: TRBJ2-1
D gene: TRBD1
clone size: NA
V gene: TRBV28
CDR3 protein: CASLPGQGSNEQFF
CDR3 DNA: TGTGCCAGCCTGCCGGGACAGGGGTCTAATGAGCAGTTCTTC

J gene: TRBJ2-7
D gene: NA
clone size: NA
V gene: TRBV6-1
CDR3 protein: CASSEAPGGTSYEQYF
CDR3 DNA: TGTGCCAGCAGTGAAGCGCCGGGGGGCACCTCCTACGAGCAGTACTTC

J gene: TRBJ2-5
D gene: TRBD1
clone size: once
V gene: TRBV28
CDR3 protein: CASSLQGQAETQYF
CDR3 DNA: TGTGCCAGCAGTTTACAGGGACAGGCGGAGACCCAGTACTTC

J gene: TRBJ2-7
D gene: TRBD2
clone size: NA
V gene: TRBV6-6
CDR3 protein: CASRHYSGKIREQYF
CDR3 DNA: TGTGCCAGCAGGCATTATAGCGGGAAAATACGCGAGCAGTACTTC

J gene: TRBJ2-2
D gene: NA
clone size: few
V gene: TRBV28
CDR3 protein: CASRNRESANTGELFF
CDR3 DNA: TGTGCCAGCAGGAATCGGGAATCCGCGAACACCGGGGAGCTGTTTTTT

J gene: TRBJ2-5
D gene: NA
clone size: once
V gene: TRBV5-4
CDR3 protein: CASSLALREETQYF
CDR3 DNA: TGTGCCAGCAGCTTGGCCCTGAGGGAAGAGACCCAGTACTTC

J gene: TRBJ2-1
D gene: NA
clone size: NA
V gene: TRBV28
CDR3 protein: CASSSFSGVDEQFF
CDR3 DNA: TGTGCCAGCAGTTCTTTCTCGGGAGTCGATGAGCAGTTCTTC

J gene: TRBJ1-3
D gene: NA
clone size: NA
V gene: TRBV19
CDR3 protein: CASSPRPAGSLIGNTIYF
CDR3 DNA: TGTGCCAGTAGCCCCCGGCCGGCGGGGAGCTTAATCGGAAACACCATATATTTT

J gene: TRBJ1-5
D gene: NA
clone size: NA
V gene: TRBV11-3
CDR3 protein: CASSLDPNRCKSQPQHF
CDR3 DNA: TGTGCCAGCAGCTTAGATCCGAACAGGTGTAAAAGCCAGCCCCAGCATTTT

J gene: TRBJ1-5
D gene: NA
clone size: NA
V gene: TRBV5-4
CDR3 protein: CASSATGTNQPQHF
CDR3 DNA: TGTGCCAGCAGCGCAACCGGGACAAATCAGCCCCAGCATTTT

J gene: TRBJ2-3
D gene: NA
clone size: NA
V gene: TRBV19
CDR3 protein: CASSNRQGGDTQYF
CDR3 DNA: TGTGCCAGTAGTAACCGACAGGGAGGAGATACGCAGTATTTT

J gene: TRBJ2-2
D gene: TRBD2
clone size: NA
V gene: TRBV19
CDR3 protein: CASSISLAGGPGNTGELFF
CDR3 DNA: TGTGCCAGTAGTATTAGCCTAGCGGGAGGGCCGGGGAACACCGGGGAGCTGTTTTTT

J gene: TRBJ2-1
D gene: TRBD2
clone size: few
V gene: TRBV5-6
CDR3 protein: CASSLVGGFYEQFF
CDR3 DNA: TGTGCCAGCAGCTTGGTGGGGGGGTTTTATGAGCAGTTCTTC

J gene: TRBJ2-5
D gene: NA
clone size: NA
V gene: TRBV29-1
CDR3 protein: CSGGTRETQYF
CDR3 DNA: TGCAGCGGGGGGACACGGGAGACCCAGTACTTC

J gene: TRBJ2-7
D gene: NA
clone size: NA
V gene: TRBV11-2
CDR3 protein: CASSLAGGLSYEQYF
CDR3 DNA: TGTGCCAGCAGCTTAGCTGGCGGACTCTCCTACGAGCAGTACTTC

J gene: TRBJ2-3
D gene: TRBD1
clone size: NA
V gene: TRBV28
CDR3 protein: CASSSPGQGTDTQYF
CDR3 DNA: TGTGCCAGCAGTTCCCCGGGACAGGGAACAGATACGCAGTATTTT

J gene: TRBJ2-7
D gene: NA
clone size: NA
V gene: TRBV2
CDR3 protein: CASSERRLNYEQYF
CDR3 DNA: TGTGCCAGCAGTGAGCGCAGGCTCAACTACGAGCAGTACTTC

J gene: TRBJ1-4
D gene: NA
clone size: NA
V gene: TRBV4-1
CDR3 protein: CASSHPGTGDEKLFF
CDR3 DNA: TGCGCCAGCAGCCATCCCGGGACTGGCGATGAAAAACTGTTTTTT

J gene: TRBJ2-7
D gene: NA
clone size: NA
V gene: TRBV29-1
CDR3 protein: CSVETDTSYEQYF
CDR3 DNA: TGCAGCGTTGAGACGGACACCTCCTACGAGCAGTACTTC

J gene: TRBJ1-1
D gene: NA
clone size: NA
V gene: TRBV4-2
CDR3 protein: CASSLLSGATEAFF
CDR3 DNA: TGTGCCAGCAGCCTCCTCTCAGGGGCGACTGAAGCTTTCTTT

J gene: TRBJ2-5
D gene: NA
clone size: NA
V gene: TRBV10-3
CDR3 protein: CAIAESGETQYF
CDR3 DNA: TGTGCCATAGCGGAGAGTGGGGAGACCCAGTACTTC

J gene: TRBJ2-7
D gene: TRBD1
clone size: few
V gene: TRBV6-5
CDR3 protein: CASSYAGQGAHEQYF
CDR3 DNA: TGTGCCAGCAGTTACGCGGGACAGGGGGCCCACGAGCAGTACTTC

J gene: TRBJ2-7
D gene: NA
clone size: NA
V gene: TRBV6-1
CDR3 protein: CASTKLTGTTYEQYF
CDR3 DNA: TGCGCCAGCACCAAACTTACCGGGACAACCTACGAGCAGTACTTC